The 27 T cell receptor beta chains in this list originate from one sample, sequenced in a study of IL-17A CD8 T cells in psoriatic arthritis synovium. After 1.5 hours of PMA and ionomycin stimulation, cells were labeled by IL-17A and IFNgamma secretion assays. Psoriatic arthritis patients had synovial fluid drawn from joints that were actively inflamed. The table came from immunoSEQ multiplex PCR; TCRdb's copy has only in-frame clones and leaves some out. The sample lists approximately 2,300 clones, around 74% occurring once. Source material: IFN-gamma+ CD8+ T cells from synovial fluid. The sample's subset: IL-17A-IFNgamma+ memory CD8+ (Tc1) cells. Receptor source: a human donor with psoriatic arthritis.

The chain combines TRBV21-1 with TRBJ2-5; the DNA was not compared with TRBD1, the D call given in the table. TRBV21-1 is annotated as a pseudogene. The CDR3 is made up of 13 amino acids. CDR3 amino acids: CASSPIREKTQYF. CDR3 in DNA: TGTGCCAGCAGTCCTATCAGGGAAAAGACCCAGTACTTC.

The chain links TRBV9 to TRBJ1-1; D is unresolved. Trimming shortened V by 3 bases and J by 1 base, and 10 bases separated the two germline ends. Per germline, CDR1 SGDLS and CDR2 YYNGEE. This CDR3 spans 14 amino acids. CDR3 bases: TGTGCCAGCAGCGCATCGGGTCAGAACACTGAAGCTTTCTTT. Translation gives CASSASGQNTEAFF.

The gene calls are TRBV11-2 and TRBJ1-1, with D possibly matching TRBD1 (6 bases). The CDR3 runs 15 residues. V lost 5 bases and J 2 bases, leaving 15 bases between the germline ends. The germline V gene has CDR1 SGHAT and CDR2 FQNNGV. CDR3 bases: TGTGCCAGCAGCGTGGACAGTTACAGTAACACTGAAGCTTTCTTT. Amino acids: CASSVDSYSNTEAFF.

The chain has TRBV14 and TRBJ2-1, with D perhaps being TRBD1 or TRBD2 (5 bases each). The CDR3 covers 15 residues. Germline V gene data show CDR1 as SGHDN and CDR2 as FVKESK. V was cut by 3 bases and J by 12 bases, with 21 bases left in between. The CDR3 DNA reads as TGTGCCAGCAGCCAGGGGCTAGCAGAGTCCAAGGGGCAGTTCTTC. Residues: CASSQGLAESKGQFF.

This chain links TRBV6-5 with TRBJ1-2; D unclear. Between the trimmed V and J ends, which lost 0 bases and 8 bases, there was a span of 10 bases. Germline-derived CDR1 and CDR2 are MNHEY and SVGAGI. The CDR3 totals 13 residues. CDR3 sequence: CASSYSNSRGYTF. Written as DNA, the CDR3 is TGTGCCAGCAGTTACTCGAATTCGAGGGGCTACACCTTC.

This clone is classed as large. The chain uses TRBV27 and TRBJ1-5; D is unresolved. Per the germline V gene, CDR1 is MNHEY and CDR2 is SMNVEV (reference sequence). The V end was cut by 5 bases, the J end by 3 bases, with 17 bases between. The CDR3 is made up of 16 amino acids. CDR3 residues: CASSLKARGFNQPQHF. The DNA for the CDR3 is TGTGCCAGCAGTCTAAAAGCCCGAGGCTTCAATCAGCCCCAGCATTTT.

This rearrangement joins TRBV4-1 to TRBJ2-3; D is undetermined. Deletions cut 0 bases from V and 2 bases from J, with 12 bases between. This CDR3 spans 16 amino acids. The germline gives CDR1 MGHRA, CDR2 YSYEKL. The chain's CDR3 is CASSQEGSVNTDTQYF. The CDR3, as DNA: TGCGCCAGCAGCCAAGAGGGGTCCGTTAACACAGATACGCAGTATTTT.

The chain carries TRBV6-5 and TRBJ2-5, with D tentatively TRBD1 or TRBD2 (5 bases each). CDR3 length equals 14 residues. The V end was cut by 6 bases, the J end by 4 bases, with 15 bases between. Germline V CDR1 and CDR2: MNHEY, SVGAGI. The CDR3 region is CASSRELVTETQYF. As DNA, the CDR3 is TGTGCCAGCAGCAGGGAGCTAGTCACAGAGACCCAGTACTTC.

This chain uses TRBV2 with TRBJ2-1, with D hard to call. Trimming took 6 bases from V and 5 from J, leaving 8 bases between them. Germline V gene lookup returns CDR1 SNHLY and CDR2 FYNNEI. This CDR3 comprises 12 residues. The CDR3 bases are TGTGCCAGCAGCGAACGGGACAATGAGCAGTTCTTC. Translation: CASSERDNEQFF.

V is TRBV10-2 and J is TRBJ2-2; 9 nucleotides match TRBD2. The germline V gene encodes CDR1 WSHSY and CDR2 SAAADI. The CDR3 sequence is 16 residues long. The J segment lost 1 base and the V segment lost 3 bases, leaving 3 bases of the junction unmatched. The CDR3 region is CASSEATSGNTGELFF. As DNA, the CDR3 is TGCGCCAGCAGTGAAGCGACTAGCGGGAACACCGGGGAGCTGTTTTTT.

The chain uses TRBV5-1 and TRBJ2-1; 10 bases map to TRBD2. CDR3 size: 16 residues. Germline V CDR1 and CDR2: SGHRS, YFSETQ. Trimming cost V 0 bases and J 6 bases; bases outside gene matches: 6. CDR3 sequence: CASSLEASGGFNEQFF. The CDR3 bases are TGCGCCAGCAGCTTGGAAGCTAGCGGGGGATTCAATGAGCAGTTCTTC.

The V and J genes are TRBV7-4 and TRBJ2-5; TRBD1 is a possible D gene (5 bases). Per germline, CDR1 SGHVT and CDR2 SQSDAQ. The CDR3 has 15 residues. V lost 1 base to trimming and J lost 2 bases, with 11 bases between them. CDR3 in amino acids: CASSLVGRAQETQYF. The DNA for the CDR3 is TGTGCCAGCAGCTTAGTCGGCAGGGCTCAAGAGACCCAGTACTTC.

The chain carries TRBV7-8 and TRBJ1-5; D not certain. The CDR3 totals 15 residues. Trimming removed 0 bases at V and 7 bases at J, with 13 bases between. In germline, CDR1 is SGHVS, CDR2 FQNEAQ. The CDR3 region has the DNA TGTGCCAGCAGCTTAGCTTCCCAGCGAAGGCAGCCCCAGCATTTT. Protein product: CASSLASQRRQPQHF. Full variable domain (outside the CDR3, taken from reference TRBV7-8 and TRBJ1-5): GAGVSQSPRYKVAKRGQDVALRCDPISGHVSLFWYQQALGQGPEFLTYFQNEAQLDKSGLPSDRFFAERPEGSVSTLKIQRTQQEDSAVYLCASSLASQRRQPQHFGDGTRLSIL.

The chain combines TRBV5-5 with TRBJ1-2, with D unclear. V lost 4 bases, J lost 7 bases, and 14 bases lay in between. The CDR3 is made up of 13 amino acids. Germline CDR1 and CDR2: SGHKS and YYEKEE (reference sequence). The CDR3 DNA is TGTGCCAGCAGCCCGCGTTATTTGTCTGGCTACACCTTC. This codes for CASSPRYLSGYTF.

J is TRBJ2-1 and V is TRBV7-8; 8 bases are a match to TRBD2. V shed 5 bases, J shed 3 bases, and the junction held 9 bases outside the gene matches. The germline V gene encodes CDR1 SGHVS and CDR2 FQNEAQ. This CDR3 is built from 16 residues. Written as DNA, the CDR3 is TGTGCCAGCAGCCTGGGCGGGGGGCCAATCTACAATGAGCAGTTCTTC. Its protein product is CASSLGGGPIYNEQFF.

This clone was found once. The chain couples TRBV4-1 to TRBJ2-5, with D unresolved. The CDR3 sequence is 16 residues long. CDR1 MGHRA and CDR2 YSYEKL come from the germline V gene. The V end lost 1 base, the J end lost 2 bases, and 14 bases lay between the germline ends. This CDR3 is CASSQVRGGAQETQYF. CDR3 sequence (DNA): TGCGCCAGCAGCCAAGTTCGTGGCGGCGCACAAGAGACCCAGTACTTC.

This clone was found a few times. The V gene is TRBV9, the J gene TRBJ2-2; 11 nucleotides agree with TRBD2. CDR3 size: 17 residues. The trim removed 4 bases at V and 5 bases at J, leaving 10 bases unmatched. Germline CDR1 SGDLS, CDR2 YYNGEE. The CDR3 nucleotides are TGTGCCAGCAGCTCGAGGCCTAGCGGGGGGAAGACCGGGGAGCTGTTTTTT. It yields the protein CASSSRPSGGKTGELFF.

This chain links TRBV2 with TRBJ1-1; D unclear. V lost 2 bases and J lost 6, with 7 bases in between. The germline V gene has CDR1 SNHLY and CDR2 FYNNEI. The CDR3 sequence is 12 residues long. The CDR3 DNA sequence: TGTGCCAGCAGTGAAATTCTTTCTGAAGCTTTCTTT. Translating gives CASSEILSEAFF.

This clone has more than one count but fewer than ten. J is TRBJ1-6 and V is TRBV7-3; no reliable D call. The CDR3 totals 13 residues. V was cut by 2 bases and J by 10 bases, with 9 bases left in between. CDR1 and CDR2 (germline): SGHTA, FQGTGA. CDR3 sequence: CASSLLQTSPLHF. In DNA, the CDR3 is TGTGCCAGCAGCTTATTACAGACCTCACCCCTCCACTTT.

J is TRBJ2-7 and V is TRBV6-5; no clear D gene. Trimming stripped 2 bases from V and 1 base from J, with 3 bases between. The CDR3 runs to 12 residues. The germline V gene encodes CDR1 MNHEY and CDR2 SVGAGI. The DNA of the CDR3 is TGTGCCAGCAGTTACCCATCCTACGAGCAGTACTTC. Encoded protein: CASSYPSYEQYF.

This chain joins TRBV9 and TRBJ1-2; a possible D gene is TRBD1 (5 bases). The CDR3 totals 13 residues. Germline CDR1 reads SGDLS; CDR2 reads YYNGEE. The V end lost 7 bases, the J end lost 4 bases, and 14 bases lay between the germline ends. The CDR3 bases are TGTGCCAGCGCCCAACAGGCGACCTATGGCTACACCTTC. This gives the protein CASAQQATYGYTF.

The chain couples TRBV21-1 to TRBJ2-1; the table calls TRBD2, which could not be checked here. TRBV21-1 is given as a pseudogene. The CDR3 covers 15 residues. Written as DNA, the CDR3 is TGTGCCAGCAGCAAAGATGGCGGGACTGGCAATGAGCAGTTCTTC. It translates to CASSKDGGTGNEQFF.

The chain has TRBV6-6 and TRBJ1-1, with D unclear. The germline V gene has CDR1 MNHNY and CDR2 SVGAGI (reference sequence). The V gene lost 1 base and the J gene lost 5 bases, with 14 bases spanning the gap. The CDR3 totals 15 residues. The CDR3, as DNA: TGTGCCAGCAGTTACTTCCGGGCCCGAGGGACTGAAGCTTTCTTT. This encodes CASSYFRARGTEAFF.

J is TRBJ1-2 and V is TRBV6-4; D possibly corresponds to TRBD1 (5 bases). The CDR3 spans 15 residues. CDR1 and CDR2 (germline): MRHNA, SNTAGT. V lost 2 bases and J lost 8, with 18 bases in between. The CDR3 DNA is TGTGCCAGCAGTGACACGCCGCAGGGCGTTAGCGGCTACACCTTC. The encoded protein is CASSDTPQGVSGYTF.

This clone appeared a single time. The gene calls are TRBV9 and TRBJ2-3, with D tentatively TRBD2 (6 bases). The CDR3 runs to 16 residues. The V gene's germline CDR1 is SGDLS and CDR2 YYNGEE. With 0 bases removed from V and 6 bases from J, the gap between germline ends came to 17 bases. CDR3 nucleotide sequence: TGTGCCAGCAGCGTAGAGGCGGGGTGGCCCCGGGATACGCAGTATTTT. Translation gives CASSVEAGWPRDTQYF.

This clone is classed as large (0.1 to 1%). The chain recombines TRBV27 with TRBJ1-6; D not resolved. V was trimmed by 3 bases and J by 2 bases, leaving 11 bases between them. Germline V gene data show CDR1 as MNHEY and CDR2 as SMNVEV (reference sequence). This CDR3 spans 16 amino acids. The CDR3 region is CASSFRETAYNSPLHF. In nucleotides, the CDR3 is TGTGCCAGCAGTTTTCGGGAAACAGCCTATAATTCACCCCTCCACTTT.

This clone was detected a few times. This chain uses TRBV19 with TRBJ1-6; 8 bases match TRBD1. The trim removed 6 bases at V and 9 bases at J, leaving 4 bases unmatched. The length of the CDR3 is 13 residues. The germline gives CDR1 LNHDA, CDR2 SQIVND (reference sequence). DNA for the CDR3: TGTGCCAGTAGCGTACAGGGGGGTTCACCCCTCCACTTT. It specifies CASSVQGGSPLHF.